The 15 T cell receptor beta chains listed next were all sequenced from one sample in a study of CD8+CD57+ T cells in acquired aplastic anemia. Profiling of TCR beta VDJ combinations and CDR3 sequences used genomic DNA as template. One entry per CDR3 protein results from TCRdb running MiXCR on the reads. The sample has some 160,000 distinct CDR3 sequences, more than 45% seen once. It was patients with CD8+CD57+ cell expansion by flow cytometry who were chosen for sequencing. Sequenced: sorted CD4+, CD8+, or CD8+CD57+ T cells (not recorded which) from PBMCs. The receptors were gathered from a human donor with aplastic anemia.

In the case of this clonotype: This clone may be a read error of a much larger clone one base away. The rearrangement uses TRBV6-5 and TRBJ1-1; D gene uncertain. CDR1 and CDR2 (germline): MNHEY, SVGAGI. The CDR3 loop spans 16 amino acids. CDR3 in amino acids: CASSYTTRRMNTDAFF. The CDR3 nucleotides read TGTGCCAGCAGTTACACGACCCGTCGGATGAACACTGACGCTTTCTTT.

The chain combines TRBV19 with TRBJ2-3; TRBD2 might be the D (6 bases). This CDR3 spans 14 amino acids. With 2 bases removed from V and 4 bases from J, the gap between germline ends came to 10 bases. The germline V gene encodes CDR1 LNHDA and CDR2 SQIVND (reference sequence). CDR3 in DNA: TGTGCCAGTAGTATAACACGCGGGGCAGATACGCAGTATTTT. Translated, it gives CASSITRGADTQYF.

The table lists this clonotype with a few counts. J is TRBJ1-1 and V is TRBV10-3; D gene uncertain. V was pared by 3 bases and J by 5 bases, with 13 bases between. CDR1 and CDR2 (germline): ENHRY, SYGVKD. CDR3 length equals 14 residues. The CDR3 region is CAISEDPLRTEAFF. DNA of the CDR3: TGTGCCATCAGTGAAGACCCGCTAAGGACTGAAGCTTTCTTT.

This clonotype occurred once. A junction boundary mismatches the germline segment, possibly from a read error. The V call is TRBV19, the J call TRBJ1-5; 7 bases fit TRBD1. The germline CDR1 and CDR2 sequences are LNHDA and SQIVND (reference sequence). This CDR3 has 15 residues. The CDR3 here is CASREDRISNQPPHF. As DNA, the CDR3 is TGTGCCAGTAGAGAGGACAGGATTAGCAATCAGCCCCCGCATTTT.

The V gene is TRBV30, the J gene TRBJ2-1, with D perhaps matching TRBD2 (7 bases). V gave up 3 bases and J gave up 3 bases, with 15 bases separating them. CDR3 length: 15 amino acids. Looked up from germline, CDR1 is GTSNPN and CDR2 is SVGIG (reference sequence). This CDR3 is CAWSYGRGIYNEQFF. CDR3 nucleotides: TGTGCCTGGAGCTATGGGAGGGGGATCTACAATGAGCAGTTCTTC.

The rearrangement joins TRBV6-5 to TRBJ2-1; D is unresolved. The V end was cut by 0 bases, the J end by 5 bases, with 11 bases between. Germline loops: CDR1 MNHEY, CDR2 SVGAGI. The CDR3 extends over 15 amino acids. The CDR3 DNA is TGTGCCAGCAGTTACTCTGGTTTTTCGGACAATGAGCAGTTCTTC. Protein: CASSYSGFSDNEQFF.

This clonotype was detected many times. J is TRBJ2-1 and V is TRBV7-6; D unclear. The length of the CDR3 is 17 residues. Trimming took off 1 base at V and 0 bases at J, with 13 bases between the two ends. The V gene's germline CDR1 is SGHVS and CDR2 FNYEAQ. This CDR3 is CASSLDRVTSSYNEQFF. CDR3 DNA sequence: TGTGCCAGCAGCTTAGATCGCGTCACAAGCTCCTACAATGAGCAGTTCTTC.

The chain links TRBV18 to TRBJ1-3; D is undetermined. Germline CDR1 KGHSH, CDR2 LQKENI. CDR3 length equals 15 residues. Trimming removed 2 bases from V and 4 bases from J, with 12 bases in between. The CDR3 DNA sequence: TGTGCCAGCTCACCATCACAGAAGGGCGGAAACACCATATATTTT. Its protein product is CASSPSQKGGNTIYF.

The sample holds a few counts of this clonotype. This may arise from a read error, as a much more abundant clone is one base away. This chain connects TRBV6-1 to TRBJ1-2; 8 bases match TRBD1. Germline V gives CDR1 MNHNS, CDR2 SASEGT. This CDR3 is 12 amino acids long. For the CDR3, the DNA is TGTGCCAGCAGTGGGGGACAGGAAGGCTACATCTTC. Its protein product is CASSGGQEGYIF.

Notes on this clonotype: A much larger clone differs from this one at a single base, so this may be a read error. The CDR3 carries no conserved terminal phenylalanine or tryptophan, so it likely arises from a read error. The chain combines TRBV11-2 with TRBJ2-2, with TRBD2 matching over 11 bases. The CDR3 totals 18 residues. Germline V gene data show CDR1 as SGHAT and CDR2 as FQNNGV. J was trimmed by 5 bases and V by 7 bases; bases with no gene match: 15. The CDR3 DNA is TGTGCCAGCACCCGACTAGCGGGGCCCCCGGGGAGAACCGGGGAGCTGTTTCTT. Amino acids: CASTRLAGPPGRTGELFL.

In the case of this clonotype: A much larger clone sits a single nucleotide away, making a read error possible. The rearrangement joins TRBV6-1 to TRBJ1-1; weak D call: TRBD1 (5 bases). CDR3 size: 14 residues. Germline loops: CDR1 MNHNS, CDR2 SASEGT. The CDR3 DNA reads TGTGCCTGCAGGGACGCGGGCGGGAACACTGAAGCTTTCTTT. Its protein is CACRDAGGNTEAFF.

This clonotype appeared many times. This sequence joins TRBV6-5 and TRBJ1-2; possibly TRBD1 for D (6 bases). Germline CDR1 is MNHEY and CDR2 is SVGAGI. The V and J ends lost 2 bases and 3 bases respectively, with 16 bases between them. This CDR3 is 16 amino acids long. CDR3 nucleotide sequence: TGTGCCAGCAGTTACCCTCCGGGCGCAGGGGACTATGGCTACACCTTC. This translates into CASSYPPGAGDYGYTF.

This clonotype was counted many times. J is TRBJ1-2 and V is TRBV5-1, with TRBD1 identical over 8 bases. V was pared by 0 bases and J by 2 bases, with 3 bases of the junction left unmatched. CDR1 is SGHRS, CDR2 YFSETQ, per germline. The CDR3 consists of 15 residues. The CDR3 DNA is TGCGCCAGCAGCTTGGAATGGACAGGGAACTATGGCTACACCTTC. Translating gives CASSLEWTGNYGYTF.

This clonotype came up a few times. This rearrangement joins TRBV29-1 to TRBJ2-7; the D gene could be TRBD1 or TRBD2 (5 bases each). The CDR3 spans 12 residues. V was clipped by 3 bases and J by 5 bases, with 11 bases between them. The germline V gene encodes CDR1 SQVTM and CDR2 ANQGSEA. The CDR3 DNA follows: TGCAGCGTTGACGGGGCCGAGCACGAGCAGTACGTC. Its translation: CSVDGAEHEQYV.

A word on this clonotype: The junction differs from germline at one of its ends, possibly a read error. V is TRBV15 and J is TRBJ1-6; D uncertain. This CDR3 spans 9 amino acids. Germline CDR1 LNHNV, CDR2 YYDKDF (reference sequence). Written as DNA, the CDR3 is TGCTCCTATAATTCACCCCTCCACTTT. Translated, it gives CSYNSPLHF.